One sample yielded the 22 T cell receptor beta chains listed below, sequenced in a study of Ad26.COV2.S vaccination and SARS-CoV-2 variants. This table comes from immunoSEQ multiplex PCR, and its TCRdb copy is limited to in-frame clones, with some not included. The sample consists of 6,500 to 7,000 clones, 84% of them appearing once. Sequences were derived from peripheral blood, sampled after recovery from COVID-19. The receptors derive from a human donor who had recovered from COVID-19.

The chain employs TRBV5-1 and TRBJ2-3; 7 bases map to TRBD2. Germline-derived CDR1 and CDR2 are SGHRS and YFSETQ. The CDR3 has 16 residues. After removal of 4 bases from V and 0 bases from J, the junction contained 8 bases not matched to a gene. Here the CDR3 DNA reads TGCGCCAGCAGCGTAAGAGCGGGGCAAAGCACAGATACGCAGTATTTT. It specifies CASSVRAGQSTDTQYF.

The sample holds one count of this clone. Compared with germline, one end of the junction differs, possibly owing to a read error. The gene calls are TRBV27 and TRBJ1-5; D is ambiguous. Per the germline V gene, CDR1 is MNHEY and CDR2 is SMNVEV (reference sequence). The CDR3 is 11 residues long. The CDR3 protein is CASSLISAPAF. The DNA for the CDR3 is TGTGCCAGCAGTTTGATATCAGCCCCAGCATTT.

This chain links TRBV3-1 (or the pseudogene TRBV3-2) with TRBJ1-2; D might be TRBD1 (5 bases). Trimming pared 1 base from V and 1 base from J, leaving 10 bases between. Germline CDR1 reads LGHDT; CDR2 reads YNNKEL (reference sequence). The CDR3 length is 15 residues. CDR3 region: CASSQGQTLNYGYTF. CDR3 nucleotide sequence: TGTGCCAGCAGCCAAGGACAGACTCTTAACTATGGCTACACCTTC.

The rearrangement uses TRBV27 and TRBJ1-1; D not resolved. The CDR3 covers 14 residues. V was trimmed by 1 base and J by 2 bases, leaving 8 bases between them. The germline V gene has CDR1 MNHEY and CDR2 SMNVEV (reference sequence). The CDR3 DNA reads TGTGCCAGCAGTTTATTTAGGGATAACACTGAAGCTTTCTTT. Translation gives CASSLFRDNTEAFF.

The chain links TRBV27 to TRBJ2-7; TRBD2 matches 11 bases. Looked up from germline, CDR1 is MNHEY and CDR2 is SMNVEV (reference sequence). CDR3 length: 16 residues. Unmatched junction bases numbered 4, after V lost 1 base and J lost 2 bases. CDR3 sequence (DNA): TGTGCCAGCAGTTTATTCCTAGCGGGAGGAACCTACGAGCAGTACTTC. Translation gives CASSLFLAGGTYEQYF.

V gene TRBV9 combines with J gene TRBJ2-5; 8 positions match TRBD1. The V gene's germline CDR1 is SGDLS and CDR2 YYNGEE. Trimming cost V 4 bases and J 5 bases; bases outside gene matches: 10. The CDR3 consists of 15 residues. CDR3 nucleotides: TGTGCCAGCAGCTCTCGCGGGACAGGAAGGGAGACCCAGTACTTC. Its protein is CASSSRGTGRETQYF.

The chain links TRBV7-2 to TRBJ1-1; D might be TRBD1 (6 bases). This CDR3 is built from 15 residues. Germline V CDR1 and CDR2: SGHTA, FQGNSA. Trimming left V 0 bases short and J 2 bases short, with 10 bases between. The CDR3 nucleotides are TGTGCCAGCAGCTTAGCTGGACAGTCAAACACTGAAGCTTTCTTT. This gives the protein CASSLAGQSNTEAFF. Using reference TRBV7-2 and TRBJ1-1 for the parts outside the CDR3, the full variable domain is GAGVSQSPSNKVTEKGKDVELRCDPISGHTALYWYRQSLGQGLEFLIYFQGNSAPDKSGLPSDRFSAERTGGSVSTLTIQRTQQEDSAVYLCASSLAGQSNTEAFFGQGTRLTVV.

The chain links TRBV4-1 to TRBJ1-2, with D perhaps matching TRBD1 (5 bases). Germline V gives CDR1 MGHRA, CDR2 YSYEKL. The CDR3 is 16 residues long. V dropped 1 base and J dropped 2 bases, with 14 bases sitting between them. The CDR3 coding sequence is TGCGCCAGCAGCCAAGTTCAGGACATGACCAACTATGGCTACACCTTC. Its protein is CASSQVQDMTNYGYTF.

J is TRBJ2-2 and V is TRBV28, with 13 positions matching TRBD2. J gave up 3 bases and V 5 bases, and 9 bases lay outside the gene matches. CDR1 MDHEN and CDR2 SYDVKM come from the germline V gene. The CDR3 consists of 18 residues. For the CDR3, the DNA is TGTGCCAGCAGTCTTACCCCAGGACTAGCGGGGGACACCGGGGAGCTGTTTTTT. The encoded protein is CASSLTPGLAGDTGELFF.

The chain recombines TRBV3-1 (or the pseudogene TRBV3-2) with TRBJ1-2, with D tentatively TRBD1 (6 bases). Germline V CDR1 and CDR2: LGHDT, YNNKEL (reference sequence). The CDR3 spans 13 residues. Trimming took 6 bases from V and 3 from J, leaving 11 bases between them. The CDR3 here is CASRGARDYGYTF. Here the CDR3 DNA reads TGTGCCAGCAGGGGGGCCCGGGACTATGGCTACACCTTC.

The chain is built from TRBV7-2 and TRBJ2-2; D possibly matches TRBD1 or TRBD2 (5 bases each). Germline V gives CDR1 SGHTA, CDR2 FQGNSA. CDR3 length: 16 residues. V lost 1 base, J lost 0 bases, and 9 bases lay in between. The CDR3: CASSLVGTSNTGELFF. The CDR3 DNA reads TGTGCCAGCAGCTTAGTTGGGACCTCGAACACCGGGGAGCTGTTTTTT.

The chain recombines TRBV6-2 or TRBV6-3 with TRBJ1-2, with TRBD1 as a possible D gene (6 bases). Looked up from germline, CDR1 is MNHEY and CDR2 is SVGEGT. CDR3 length: 12 amino acids. V was clipped by 5 bases and J by 7 bases, with 11 bases between them. This CDR3 is CASSQQGFGYTF. CDR3 coding DNA: TGTGCCAGCAGTCAACAGGGCTTTGGCTACACCTTC.

This clone was found a few times. The genes are TRBV18 and TRBJ2-7, with a tentative D call TRBD1 (6 bases). The CDR3 sequence is 15 residues long. Per the germline V gene, CDR1 is KGHSH and CDR2 is LQKENI. V lost 2 bases and J lost 5, with 16 bases in between. The CDR3 coding sequence is TGTGCCAGCTCACCAGGGAAGGGACATCATAACGAGCAGTACTTC. Its translation is CASSPGKGHHNEQYF.

V and J are TRBV5-6 and TRBJ1-2; D call uncertain. Germline CDR1 SGHDT, CDR2 YYEEEE. This CDR3 has 14 amino acids. V was pared by 5 bases and J by 1 base, with 12 bases between. CDR3 in amino acids: CASSPDIFNYGYTF. The CDR3 nucleotides are TGTGCCAGCAGTCCAGACATCTTTAACTATGGCTACACCTTC.

The chain has TRBV4-1 and TRBJ2-7; D uncertain. V lost 0 bases and J lost 2, with 8 bases in between. The CDR3 loop spans 14 amino acids. Looked up from germline, CDR1 is MGHRA and CDR2 is YSYEKL. The CDR3 coding sequence is TGCGCCAGCAGCCAAGATAGTCTACCCTACGAGCAGTACTTC. This codes for CASSQDSLPYEQYF.

The chain couples TRBV6-2 or TRBV6-3 to TRBJ2-1; no clear D gene. Germline CDR1 MNHEY, CDR2 SVGEGT. CDR3 size: 13 residues. The germline V and J ends were trimmed by 2 bases and 4 bases, with 6 bases remaining between them. CDR3 amino acids: CASSYTFYNEQFF. The CDR3 region has the DNA TGTGCCAGCAGTTACACTTTTTACAATGAGCAGTTCTTC.

The CDR3 loop reads CASSLARGVHEQYF. CDR3 bases: TGTGCCAGCAGCTTAGCGAGGGGAGTCCACGAGCAGTACTTC. The chain recombines TRBV7-2 with TRBJ2-7, with D perhaps given as TRBD1 or TRBD2 (5 bases each). The CDR3 covers 14 residues. CDR1 SGHTA and CDR2 FQGNSA come from the germline V gene. The ends were cut back, 0 bases at V and 5 bases at J, with 11 bases in the middle.

This clone has just a few counts. The V call is TRBV28, the J call TRBJ2-5, with 10 positions matching TRBD2. This CDR3 comprises 20 residues. In germline, CDR1 is MDHEN, CDR2 SYDVKM. Trimming cost V 4 bases and J 5 bases; bases outside gene matches: 22. The CDR3 sequence: CASSSVRVGTSVQPGETQYF. The CDR3 nucleotides are TGTGCCAGCAGTTCCGTCCGCGTCGGGACTAGCGTCCAACCCGGGGAGACCCAGTACTTC. The full variable domain, in which reference TRBV28 and TRBJ2-5 provide the parts outside the CDR3, is DVKVTQSSRYLVKRTGEKVFLECVQDMDHENMFWYRQDPGLGLRLIYFSYDVKMKEKGDIPEGYSVSREKKERFSLILESASTNQTSMYLCASSSVRVGTSVQPGETQYFGPGTRLLVL.

The V gene is TRBV4-2, the J gene TRBJ2-1; TRBD1 is a possible D gene (5 bases). V lost 4 bases to trimming and J lost 7 bases, with 8 bases between them. The germline gives CDR1 LGHNA, CDR2 YNFKEQ. The CDR3 contains 12 residues. Here the CDR3 reads CASSPDSNEQFF. Written as DNA, the CDR3 is TGTGCCAGCAGCCCAGACAGTAATGAGCAGTTCTTC.

This chain connects TRBV4-2 to TRBJ1-5, with D uncertain. The CDR3 totals 14 residues. Germline CDR1 reads LGHNA; CDR2 reads YNFKEQ. Trimming left V 4 bases short and J 3 bases short, with 10 bases between. CDR3 region: CASSPGINNQPQHF. The CDR3 DNA sequence: TGTGCCAGCAGCCCAGGCATTAACAATCAGCCCCAGCATTTT.

The chain couples TRBV4-2 to TRBJ2-6; 8 positions match TRBD1. The ends lost 3 bases at V and 0 bases at J; junction bases unmatched: 4. The CDR3 has 17 amino acids. Germline loops: CDR1 LGHNA, CDR2 YNFKEQ. The CDR3 coding sequence is TGTGCCAGCAGCCAGCCGGGACAGGTCTCTGGGGCCAACGTCCTGACTTTC. Its protein product is CASSQPGQVSGANVLTF.

This clone has just a few counts. The J gene is TRBJ1-5, the V gene TRBV25-1; 7 bases align to TRBD1. In germline, CDR1 is MGHDK, CDR2 SYGVNS. V shed 5 bases and J 6 bases; nucleotides not matched to a gene: 7. This CDR3 has 14 amino acids. CDR3 DNA: TGTGCCAGCAGTCCTGACAGGGAAAGTCAGCCCCAGCATTTT. Its translation is CASSPDRESQPQHF.